Below, 4 T cell receptor beta chains from the same sample are listed, as sequenced in a study of OX40 agonist ivuxolimab in advanced cancers. The library came from the immunoSEQ multiplex PCR assay. Entries here come from immuneACCESS through TCRdb and include only in-frame sequences with V and J called. Some clones fail to appear in such tables; in the studies checked, an unresolved V gene covers under half of the shortfall, and the cause of the remainder is unknown. The sample table contains 65,000 to 95,000 clones; only one count was recorded for approximately 83% of them. The ten largest clones take up approximately 5% of the sample. This material consisted of CD4+ or CD8+ T cells sorted from blood, taken in a trial of the OX40 agonist ivuxolimab. These receptor sequences come from an adult with an advanced solid tumor such as melanoma, head and neck, liver or kidney cancer.

The V call is TRBV7-2, the J call TRBJ2-3; TRBD2 matches 8 bases. Losses at the gene ends were 5 bases for V and 2 bases for J; bases not matched to a gene: 6. Germline lookup yields CDR1 SGHTA and CDR2 FQGNSA. This CDR3 has 15 amino acids. DNA for the CDR3: TGTGCCAGCAGCCACGGACTAGCAAACACAGATACGCAGTATTTT. Its protein product is CASSHGLANTDTQYF.

The chain carries TRBV30 and TRBJ2-7; 8 bases line up with TRBD2. Germline CDR1 reads GTSNPN; CDR2 reads SVGIG (reference sequence). V lost 3 bases to trimming and J lost 3 bases; unmatched junction nucleotides: 10. The CDR3 length is 15 residues. The CDR3 DNA reads TGTGCCTGGAGCACGGGAGGGGTGGGTTTCTACGAGCAGTACTTC. It encodes CAWSTGGVGFYEQYF.

A word on this clone: Other DNA sequences in this sample translate to the same CDR3. This chain links TRBV9 with TRBJ1-1; perhaps TRBD1 as D (5 bases). Trimming stripped 3 bases from V and 2 bases from J, with 11 bases between. CDR3 length equals 14 residues. Looked up from germline, CDR1 is SGDLS and CDR2 is YYNGEE. The CDR3 is CASSADRANTEAFF. CDR3 in DNA: TGTGCCAGCAGCGCAGACAGAGCCAACACTGAAGCTTTCTTT.

The V call is TRBV10-1, the J call TRBJ1-3; no clear D. V dropped 3 bases and J dropped 4 bases, with 7 bases sitting between them. CDR1 and CDR2 from the germline V gene are WNHNN and SYGVQD (reference sequence). The CDR3 length is 13 residues. CDR3 in amino acids: CASSDYSGNTIYF. The CDR3 DNA is TGCGCCAGCAGTGATTACTCGGGAAACACCATATATTTT.